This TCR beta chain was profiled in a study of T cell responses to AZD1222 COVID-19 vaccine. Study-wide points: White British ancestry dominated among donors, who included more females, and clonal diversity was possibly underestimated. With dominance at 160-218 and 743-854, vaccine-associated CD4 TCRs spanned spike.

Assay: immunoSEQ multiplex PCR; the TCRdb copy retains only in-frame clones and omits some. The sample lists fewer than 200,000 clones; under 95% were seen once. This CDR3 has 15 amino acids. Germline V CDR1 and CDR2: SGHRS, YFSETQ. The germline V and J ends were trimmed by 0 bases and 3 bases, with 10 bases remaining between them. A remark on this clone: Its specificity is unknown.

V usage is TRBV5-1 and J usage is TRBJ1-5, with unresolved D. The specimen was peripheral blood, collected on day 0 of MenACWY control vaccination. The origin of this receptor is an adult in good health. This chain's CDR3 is CASSLAGSDNQPQHF. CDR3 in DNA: TGCGCCAGCAGCTTGGCCGGGTCGGACAATCAGCCCCAGCATTTT.